Here is one TCR beta chain with its context. Libraries were prepared by immunoSEQ multiplex PCR; TCRdb keeps only in-frame clonotypes and omits some of them. The data show some 19,000 clones, approximately 70% seen once. Unmatched junction bases numbered 5, after V lost 1 base and J lost 5 bases. Germline V gene sequence: CDR1 LNHNV, CDR2 YYDKDF (reference sequence). This CDR3 spans 14 amino acids. This sample stems from a study of STAT5B mutations in CD4+ large granular lymphocyte leukemia. The source is a human donor in good health. The chain carries TRBV15 and TRBJ2-7, with TRBD1 matching 7 bases. The specimen sequenced was CD4+ T cells from blood buffy coats. The CDR3 bases are TGTGCCACCAGCAGAGCCGGCAGGGGGAACGAGCAGTACTTC. As protein: CATSRAGRGNEQYF.